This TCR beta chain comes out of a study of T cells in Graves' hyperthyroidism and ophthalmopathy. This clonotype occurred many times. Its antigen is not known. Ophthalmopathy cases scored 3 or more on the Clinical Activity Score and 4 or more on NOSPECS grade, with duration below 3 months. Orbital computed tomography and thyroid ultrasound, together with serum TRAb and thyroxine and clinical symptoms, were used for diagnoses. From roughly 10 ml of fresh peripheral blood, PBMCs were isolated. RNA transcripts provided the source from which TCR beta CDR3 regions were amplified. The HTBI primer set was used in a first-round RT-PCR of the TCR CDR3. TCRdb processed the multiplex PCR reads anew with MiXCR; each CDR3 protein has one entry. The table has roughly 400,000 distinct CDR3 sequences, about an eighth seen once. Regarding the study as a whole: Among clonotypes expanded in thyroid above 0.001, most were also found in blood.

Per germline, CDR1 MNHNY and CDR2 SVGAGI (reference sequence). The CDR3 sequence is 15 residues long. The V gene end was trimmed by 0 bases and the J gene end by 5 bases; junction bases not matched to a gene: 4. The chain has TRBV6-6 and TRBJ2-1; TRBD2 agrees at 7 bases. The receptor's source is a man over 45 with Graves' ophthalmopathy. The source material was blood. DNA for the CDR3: TGTGCCAGCAGTTACTCGAGCGGGGCGCACAATGAGCAGTTCTTC. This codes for CASSYSSGAHNEQFF.